One and the same sample provided the 14 T cell receptor beta chains below, sequenced in a study of blood T cell repertoires in COVID-19. Some clones are missing from TCRdb's copy, which holds only in-frame ones; the method was immunoSEQ multiplex PCR. The table records 95,000 to 100,000 clones, 70% to 90% of them present only once. The source material was peripheral blood. The receptor source for this set is a woman aged 30 to 39 with acute or convalescent COVID-19.

Written as DNA, the CDR3 is TGTGCCAGCAGTGTCACTAACGTGGGGCTAATCTACGAGCAGTACTTC. Encoded protein: CASSVTNVGLIYEQYF. V and J are TRBV2 and TRBJ2-7; D may be TRBD1 (5 bases). Germline CDR1 is SNHLY and CDR2 is FYNNEI. V was clipped by 4 bases and J by 3 bases, with 19 bases between them. The CDR3 has 16 amino acids.

The genes are TRBV28 and TRBJ1-1; perhaps TRBD1 as D (6 bases). The V and J ends lost 4 bases and 7 bases respectively, with 25 bases between them. Germline assignment: CDR1 MDHEN and CDR2 SYDVKM. The CDR3 sequence is 17 residues long. CDR3: CASSSTTRGGRFYEAFF. The CDR3 nucleotides are TGTGCCAGCAGTTCAACGACCCGGGGGGGGCGCTTTTATGAAGCTTTCTTT.

V is TRBV9 and J is TRBJ2-1; 7 bases line up with TRBD2. The CDR3 consists of 16 residues. V shed 0 bases, J shed 4 bases, and the junction held 7 bases outside the gene matches. CDR1 and CDR2 from the germline V gene are SGDLS and YYNGEE. CDR3 in DNA: TGTGCCAGCAGCGTAGCGGGGAGGGGCGGGTACAATGAGCAGTTCTTC. Encoded protein: CASSVAGRGGYNEQFF.

The rearrangement uses TRBV28 and TRBJ1-1; TRBD1 matches at 12 bases. CDR1 and CDR2 (germline): MDHEN, SYDVKM. V shed 4 bases and J 4 bases; nucleotides not matched to a gene: 7. The length of the CDR3 is 16 residues. CDR3 amino acids: CASSSPGTGGPTEAFF. The CDR3 DNA is TGTGCCAGCAGTTCCCCCGGGACAGGGGGCCCCACTGAAGCTTTCTTT.

The gene calls are TRBV6-5 and TRBJ1-2; TRBD1 might be the D (5 bases). Per the germline V gene, CDR1 is MNHEY and CDR2 is SVGAGI. Trimming removed 2 bases from V and 0 bases from J, with 7 bases in between. There are 14 residues in the CDR3. The CDR3, as DNA: TGTGCCAGCAGTTACACACAGGCTAACTATGGCTACACCTTC. Its translation: CASSYTQANYGYTF.

A note on this clone: A read error may produce the germline difference seen at one junction end. The V call is TRBV27, the J call TRBJ2-7; 8 nucleotides line up with TRBD1. This CDR3 region has 11 residues. Germline CDR1 and CDR2: MNHEY and SMNVEV (reference sequence). CDR3 protein: CASSSRDRLNF. The CDR3 nucleotides read TGTGCCAGCAGTTCCAGGGACAGGTTAAACTTC.

The CDR3 loop is CASSFQGESYGYTF. CDR3 DNA: TGTGCCAGCAGCTTCCAGGGGGAAAGCTATGGCTACACCTTC. The chain employs TRBV7-9 and TRBJ1-2; 7 nucleotides match TRBD1. V gave up 3 bases and J gave up 4 bases; unmatched junction bases: 5. CDR3 length: 14 amino acids. Germline V gene data show CDR1 as SEHNR and CDR2 as FQNEAQ (reference sequence).

The V call is TRBV5-1, the J call TRBJ2-7; 9 nucleotides line up with TRBD1. The CDR3 loop spans 14 amino acids. V dropped 8 bases and J dropped 2; count of bases not matched to a gene: 8. CDR1 is SGHRS, CDR2 YFSETQ, per germline. Here the CDR3 reads CASRGGQGPYEQYF. The CDR3 DNA reads as TGCGCCAGTCGAGGGGGACAGGGTCCCTACGAGCAGTACTTC.

The J gene is TRBJ1-1, the V gene TRBV18; no clear D. The V end was cut by 5 bases, the J end by 8 bases, with 12 bases between. Germline V gene sequence: CDR1 KGHSH, CDR2 LQKENI. The CDR3 loop spans 12 amino acids. The CDR3 coding sequence is TGTGCCAGCTCAATCAACAGACGAGAAGCTTTCTTT. Protein product: CASSINRREAFF.

The rearrangement links TRBV7-8 to TRBJ1-2; 10 nucleotides match TRBD1. Trimming removed 5 bases from V and 2 bases from J; junction bases left unmatched: 5. Germline assignment: CDR1 SGHVS and CDR2 FQNEAQ. The CDR3 is made up of 15 amino acids. The CDR3, as DNA: TGTGCCAGCAGCCCCCGACAGGGGGCCAACTATGGCTACACCTTC. Its protein is CASSPRQGANYGYTF.

This rearrangement joins TRBV6-5 to TRBJ1-1, with 8 bases lining up with TRBD1. The V segment lost 10 bases and the J segment 7 bases; nucleotides outside the gene matches: 11. Germline V gives CDR1 MNHEY, CDR2 SVGAGI. This CDR3 has 13 residues. For the CDR3, the DNA is TGTGCCACCCTCCTCCCCGACAGGGGTGAAGCTTTCTTT. Translation: CATLLPDRGEAFF.

V usage is TRBV9 and J usage is TRBJ2-3; TRBD2 agrees at 10 bases. The CDR3 contains 15 residues. V was clipped by 2 bases and J by 2 bases; unmatched bases: 2. Per the germline V gene, CDR1 is SGDLS and CDR2 is YYNGEE. The CDR3 protein is CASSVSGGNTDTQYF. The CDR3 nucleotides read TGTGCCAGCAGCGTTAGCGGGGGGAACACAGATACGCAGTATTTT.

The rearrangement joins TRBV27 to TRBJ2-7, with a tentative D call TRBD2 (7 bases). This CDR3 is built from 16 residues. The V end lost 7 bases, the J end lost 4 bases, and 23 bases lay between the germline ends. CDR1 is MNHEY, CDR2 SMNVEV, per germline (reference sequence). This chain's CDR3 is CASKSTWGRGGYEQYF. In DNA, the CDR3 is TGTGCCAGCAAATCGACGTGGGGGCGCGGGGGATACGAGCAGTACTTC.

CDR3 loop: CATSDLPAGVHEQFF. Written as DNA, the CDR3 is TGTGCCACCAGTGATTTACCAGCGGGGGTGCATGAGCAGTTCTTC. V and J are TRBV24-1 and TRBJ2-1, with 8 positions matching TRBD2. V shed 1 base, J shed 8 bases, and the junction held 6 bases outside the gene matches. Looked up from germline, CDR1 is KGHDR and CDR2 is SFDVKD. This CDR3 comprises 15 residues.